The clone carrying this T cell receptor beta chain was seen only a few times. The sample comes from a study of T-cell memory formation after mild COVID-19. TCRdb independently ran MiXCR on the 5' RACE reads; one entry per CDR3 protein. The data hold about 430,000 distinct CDR3 sequences, with 24% observed a single time. This clonotype was sampled from an adult woman who had mild COVID-19 (a few samples of this study predate the infection). Cell type and time point are not known. What was sequenced was PBMCs or a T cell subset sorted from them (not recorded which).

The CDR3 spells CATSTSPGYEQYF. The CDR3 coding sequence is TGTGCCACCAGTACTTCTCCCGGATACGAGCAGTACTTC. This rearrangement joins TRBV24-1 to TRBJ2-7, with D hard to call. This CDR3 contains 13 residues. The ends were cut back, 6 bases at V and 4 bases at J, with 12 bases in the middle. CDR1 and CDR2 from the germline V gene are KGHDR and SFDVKD.